These 31 T cell receptor beta chains share one sample of origin, sequenced in a study of vaccination effects on CD4 cells after COVID-19. The antigens for these receptors are not known. TCRdb keeps only in-frame clones here, not all; method: immunoSEQ multiplex PCR. The sample has fewer than 75,000 clones, 78% seen once; the top ten hold more than 4%. It was after around 10 days of culture that CD4+ T cells were isolated. Two-dose BNT162b2 or mRNA-1273 vaccination was given to participants. Specimen: CD4+ T cells from PBMCs cultured without peptide, collected after COVID-19 vaccination. All receptors derive from a human donor who received a COVID-19 vaccine.

The V call is TRBV7-2, the J call TRBJ2-7; D gene unclear. Germline V gives CDR1 SGHTA, CDR2 FQGNSA. V gave up 8 bases and J gave up 5 bases, with 25 bases separating them. The CDR3 loop spans 16 amino acids. This chain's CDR3 is CASAELARLRMNEQYF. The CDR3 region has the DNA TGTGCCAGCGCTGAATTGGCCCGACTTCGGATGAACGAGCAGTACTTC. Using reference TRBV7-2 and TRBJ2-7 for the parts outside the CDR3, the full variable domain is GAGVSQSPSNKVTEKGKDVELRCDPISGHTALYWYRQSLGQGLEFLIYFQGNSAPDKSGLPSDRFSAERTGGSVSTLTIQRTQQEDSAVYLCASAELARLRMNEQYFGPGTRLTVT.

The rearrangement joins TRBV14 to TRBJ2-7; D not resolved. Per the germline V gene, CDR1 is SGHDN and CDR2 is FVKESK. CDR3 size: 13 residues. V lost 0 bases to trimming and J lost 0 bases, with 3 bases between them. The CDR3 bases are TGTGCCAGCAGCCAAGATAACTCCTACGAGCAGTACTTC. Its translation is CASSQDNSYEQYF.

The chain has TRBV5-1 and TRBJ2-3; D not certain. This CDR3 has 14 amino acids. Germline V gene data show CDR1 as SGHRS and CDR2 as YFSETQ. V lost 4 bases and J 6 bases, leaving 15 bases between the germline ends. As DNA, the CDR3 is TGCGCCAGCAGCCAAATTTCGTCCGACGATACGCAGTATTTT. It codes for CASSQISSDDTQYF.

V and J are TRBV13 and TRBJ2-7; tentatively, D is TRBD1 (8 bases). V gave up 2 bases and J gave up 3 bases, with 11 bases separating them. Germline loops: CDR1 PRHDT, CDR2 FYEKMQ (reference sequence). The CDR3 runs 14 residues. The CDR3 is CASSLTGGVYEQYF. As DNA, the CDR3 is TGTGCCAGCAGCTTAACAGGGGGGGTCTACGAGCAGTACTTC.

This clone has only a few counts. As DNA, the CDR3 is TGCGCCAGCAGCCAAGATCTCAGGGCGACCTACAATGAGCAGTTCTTC. This gives the protein CASSQDLRATYNEQFF. The chain couples TRBV4-3 to TRBJ2-1, with D maybe TRBD1 (5 bases). Trimming removed 0 bases from V and 2 bases from J, with 11 bases in between. In germline, CDR1 is LGHNA, CDR2 YSLEER. The CDR3 contains 16 residues.

V is TRBV7-2 and J is TRBJ1-5; D remains unclear. Germline loops: CDR1 SGHTA, CDR2 FQGNSA. Trimming stripped 2 bases from V and 4 bases from J, with 12 bases between. The CDR3 is 15 amino acids. In DNA, the CDR3 is TGTGCCAGCAGCTTATCTAACAACGATAATCAGCCCCAGCATTTT. Protein product: CASSLSNNDNQPQHF.

V is TRBV11-2 and J is TRBJ2-1; 7 positions agree with TRBD2. With 5 bases clipped from V and 10 bases from J, the junction kept 5 bases outside the gene matches. Germline V gene data show CDR1 as SGHAT and CDR2 as FQNNGV. The CDR3 consists of 12 residues. The CDR3 DNA is TGTGCCAGCAGCCAAGGACTAGGGGAGCAGTTCTTC. Its translation: CASSQGLGEQFF.

V gene TRBV5-3 combines with J gene TRBJ1-1; D gene unclear. TRBV5-3 is known as an ORF, though its function is uncertain. V was pared by 0 bases and J by 0 bases, with 9 bases between. CDR3 length: 15 residues. The CDR3 nucleotides are TGTGCCAGAAGCTTGGGGACGACAATGAACACTGAAGCTTTCTTT. The encoded protein is CARSLGTTMNTEAFF.

With respect to this clone: Its ends do not fully match the called genes, so a read error is possible. This chain connects TRBV9 to TRBJ2-1, with TRBD1 matching over 7 bases. Germline-derived CDR1 and CDR2 are SGDLS and YYNGEE. The CDR3 totals 13 residues. CDR3 loop: CASSASSDRRPIF. For the CDR3, the DNA is TGTGCCAGCAGCGCCTCCTCGGACAGGCGCCCAATCTTC.

This clone was recorded a few times. V usage is TRBV5-1 and J usage is TRBJ1-1; D remains unclear. This CDR3 has 14 amino acids. V was pared by 4 bases and J by 1 base, with 11 bases between. Per the germline V gene, CDR1 is SGHRS and CDR2 is YFSETQ. The CDR3 spells CASSASSRNTEAFF. The CDR3 DNA follows: TGCGCCAGCAGCGCTAGTAGTAGGAACACTGAAGCTTTCTTT.

CDR3 DNA sequence: TGTGCCAGCAGTTTTGGACAGCCTAGCGCTGAAGCTTTCTTT. Its translation is CASSFGQPSAEAFF. V is TRBV28 and J is TRBJ1-1; tentatively, D is TRBD1 (6 bases). CDR3 length: 14 amino acids. From germline, CDR1 is MDHEN and CDR2 SYDVKM. The V gene lost 3 bases and the J gene lost 6 bases, with 14 bases spanning the gap.

This chain uses TRBV5-8 with TRBJ2-6; the match to TRBD2 covers 8 bases. CDR3 size: 16 residues. The V gene end was trimmed by 5 bases and the J gene end by 4 bases; junction bases not matched to a gene: 8. Germline loops: CDR1 SGHTS, CDR2 YDEGEE. In DNA, the CDR3 is TGTGCCAGCAGACGCGGGGGGCGCGGAGGGGCCAACGTCCTGACTTTC. Translating it yields CASRRGGRGGANVLTF. The variable domain in full, completed from reference TRBV5-8 and TRBJ2-6, reads EAGVTQSPTHLIKTRGQQATLRCSPISGHTSVYWYQQALGLGLQFLLWYDEGEERNRGNFPPRFSGRQFPNYSSELNVNALELEDSALYLCASRRGGRGGANVLTFGAGSRLTVL.

The chain uses TRBV30 and TRBJ2-3; TRBD2 matches 10 bases. Germline V gene data show CDR1 as GTSNPN and CDR2 as SVGIG (reference sequence). This CDR3 has 15 residues. The V gene end was trimmed by 0 bases and the J gene end by 3 bases; junction bases not matched to a gene: 3. The CDR3 nucleotides read TGTGCCTGGAGTGTAGCGGGGGGGCGTACAGATACGCAGTATTTT. This gives the protein CAWSVAGGRTDTQYF.

This chain joins TRBV10-3 and TRBJ2-2; 7 bases agree with TRBD2. Germline loops: CDR1 ENHRY, CDR2 SYGVKD. Trimming cost V 3 bases and J 7 bases; bases outside gene matches: 8. There are 15 residues in the CDR3. CDR3 amino acids: CAISEQAGFFGELFF. Here the CDR3 DNA reads TGTGCCATCAGTGAACAAGCGGGGTTCTTCGGGGAGCTGTTTTTT.

For the CDR3, the DNA is TGTGCCAGCTCATCGACAGATCCGAACACCGGGGAGCTGTTTTTT. It yields the protein CASSSTDPNTGELFF. This chain connects TRBV18 to TRBJ2-2; TRBD1 might be the D (5 bases). The CDR3 consists of 15 residues. Trimming removed 5 bases from V and 0 bases from J, with 10 bases in between. Germline CDR1 reads KGHSH; CDR2 reads LQKENI. Based on the CDR3 plus reference TRBV18 and TRBJ2-2, the full variable domain is NAGVMQNPRHLVRRRGQEARLRCSPMKGHSHVYWYRQLPEEGLKFMVYLQKENIIDESGMPKERFSAEFPKEGPSILRIQQVVRGDSAAYFCASSSTDPNTGELFFGEGSRLTVL.

The rearrangement links TRBV6-2 or TRBV6-3 to TRBJ2-5, with no clear D. The CDR3 totals 12 residues. CDR1 MNHEY and CDR2 SVGEGT come from the germline V gene. V lost 2 bases and J lost 5, with 6 bases in between. CDR3 region: CASSYGRETQYF. The DNA for the CDR3 is TGTGCCAGCAGTTACGGTAGGGAGACCCAGTACTTC.

The V call is TRBV19, the J call TRBJ1-3, with a tentative D call TRBD1 (5 bases). Trimming stripped 3 bases from V and 9 bases from J, with 15 bases between. Germline assignment: CDR1 LNHDA and CDR2 SQIVND (reference sequence). The CDR3 totals 14 residues. For the CDR3, the DNA is TGTGCCAGTAGTATCGGGACTAGTGGCCGCACCATATATTTT. It encodes CASSIGTSGRTIYF. The full variable domain, with the rest looked up from reference TRBV19 and TRBJ1-3, is DGGITQSPKYLFRKEGQNVTLSCEQNLNHDAMYWYRQDPGQGLRLIYYSQIVNDFQKGDIAEGYSVSREKKESFPLTVTSAQKNPTAFYLCASSIGTSGRTIYFGEGSWLTVV.

This clone was recorded once. The J gene is TRBJ1-4, the V gene TRBV20-1; D unresolved. Deletions cut 3 bases from V and 4 bases from J, with 0 bases between. The CDR3 sequence is 10 residues long. CDR1 DFQATT and CDR2 SNEGSKA come from the germline V gene (reference sequence). The CDR3 DNA reads as TGCAGTGCTAGTAATGAAAAACTGTTTTTT. Translation: CSASNEKLFF.

The chain combines TRBV7-2 with TRBJ2-7; the match to TRBD2 covers 9 bases. V was clipped by 1 base and J by 1 base; unmatched bases: 5. There are 16 residues in the CDR3. Germline values: CDR1 SGHTA, CDR2 FQGNSA. The CDR3 DNA sequence: TGTGCCAGCAGCTTAGTCCCCCTAGCGGGGTCCTACGAGCAGTACTTC. Translated, it gives CASSLVPLAGSYEQYF.

This chain connects TRBV27 to TRBJ2-3, with D unclear. The germline gives CDR1 MNHEY, CDR2 SMNVEV (reference sequence). V was pared by 2 bases and J by 7 bases, with 19 bases between. This CDR3 region has 16 residues. CDR3 sequence (DNA): TGTGCCAGCAGTTTACCTCGAAGAGACTTCTTCCATACGCAGTATTTT. This codes for CASSLPRRDFFHTQYF.

The genes are TRBV6-5 and TRBJ1-1, with D maybe TRBD1 (5 bases). V was trimmed by 0 bases and J by 2 bases, leaving 10 bases between them. Germline CDR1 MNHEY, CDR2 SVGAGI. This CDR3 has 15 residues. Written as DNA, the CDR3 is TGTGCCAGCAGTTACTCACACAGGACTAACACTGAAGCTTTCTTT. Translation gives CASSYSHRTNTEAFF.

The CDR3 nucleotides are TGTGCCAGCAGTTTCTCCGACAGGGGGCTCTCTGGCTACACCTTC. This encodes CASSFSDRGLSGYTF. This chain joins TRBV28 and TRBJ1-2; 10 nucleotides line up with TRBD1. The CDR3 length is 15 residues. V trimming: 3 bases; J trimming: 7 bases; junction bases outside the gene matches: 8. CDR1 MDHEN and CDR2 SYDVKM come from the germline V gene.

V is TRBV7-9 and J is TRBJ2-1; TRBD2 matches 8 bases. This CDR3 has 15 residues. J lost 8 bases, V lost 2 bases, and 8 bases had no gene match. From germline, CDR1 is SEHNR and CDR2 FQNEAQ (reference sequence). The CDR3 region is CASSLNGRALDEQFF. CDR3 nucleotides: TGTGCCAGCAGCTTAAACGGGAGGGCCCTCGATGAGCAGTTCTTC.

V and J are TRBV27 and TRBJ2-7, with D unresolved. The V gene's germline CDR1 is MNHEY and CDR2 SMNVEV (reference sequence). The CDR3 totals 16 residues. Trimming removed 3 bases at V and 3 bases at J, with 18 bases between. CDR3 amino acids: CASSFRRPVQLYEQYF. Here the CDR3 DNA reads TGTGCCAGCAGTTTCCGTCGCCCCGTTCAACTCTACGAGCAGTACTTC.

The chain recombines TRBV10-3 with TRBJ1-5; D gene uncertain. Germline CDR1 is ENHRY and CDR2 is SYGVKD. Between the trimmed V and J ends, which lost 2 bases and 3 bases, there was a span of 5 bases. The CDR3 has 13 residues. CDR3: CAISEHDNQPQHF. CDR3 coding DNA: TGTGCCATCAGTGAGCACGACAATCAGCCCCAGCATTTT.

This chain joins TRBV28 and TRBJ1-5, with a weak D call TRBD1 (6 bases). This CDR3 has 16 amino acids. V was shortened by 6 bases and J by 0 bases, with 15 bases between the two germline ends. CDR1 is MDHEN and CDR2 is SYDVKM in the germline V gene. The CDR3 reads CASRSGTSYSNQPQHF. In DNA, the CDR3 is TGTGCCAGCAGATCCGGGACATCCTATAGCAATCAGCCCCAGCATTTT. The full variable domain, its missing parts supplied by reference TRBV28 and TRBJ1-5, is DVKVTQSSRYLVKRTGEKVFLECVQDMDHENMFWYRQDPGLGLRLIYFSYDVKMKEKGDIPEGYSVSREKKERFSLILESASTNQTSMYLCASRSGTSYSNQPQHFGDGTRLSIL.

The chain joins TRBV19 to TRBJ2-7; 9 bases match TRBD1. Germline values: CDR1 LNHDA, CDR2 SQIVND (reference sequence). J was trimmed by 1 base and V by 3 bases; bases with no gene match: 4. This CDR3 has 15 amino acids. The DNA of the CDR3 is TGTGCCAGTAGTATTCGACAGGGGGGTTCCTACGAGCAGTACTTC. Residues: CASSIRQGGSYEQYF. Drawing the rest from reference TRBV19 and TRBJ2-7, the complete variable domain is DGGITQSPKYLFRKEGQNVTLSCEQNLNHDAMYWYRQDPGQGLRLIYYSQIVNDFQKGDIAEGYSVSREKKESFPLTVTSAQKNPTAFYLCASSIRQGGSYEQYFGPGTRLTVT.

This CDR3 is CASSQEVRQKRGGEYF. The CDR3 bases are TGCGCCAGCAGCCAAGAGGTCCGGCAGAAGCGGGGGGGGGAGTACTTC. The chain links TRBV4-3 to TRBJ2-4; 10 bases match TRBD2. Germline CDR1 is LGHNA and CDR2 is YSLEER. The CDR3 consists of 16 residues. Trimming took 0 bases from V and 14 from J; bases not matched to a gene: 13.

The chain uses TRBV11-2 and TRBJ1-4; D ambiguous. The CDR3 length is 13 residues. Trimming stripped 5 bases from V and 8 bases from J, with 12 bases between. The germline V gene encodes CDR1 SGHAT and CDR2 FQNNGV. CDR3 DNA sequence: TGTGCCAGCAGCCCTGGGTCCCGCGAAAAACTGTTTTTT. Protein: CASSPGSREKLFF. The full variable domain, with the rest looked up from reference TRBV11-2 and TRBJ1-4, is EAGVAQSPRYKIIEKRQSVAFWCNPISGHATLYWYQQILGQGPKLLIQFQNNGVVDDSQLPKDRFSAERLKGVDSTLKIQPAKLEDSAVYLCASSPGSREKLFFGSGTQLSVL.

The chain carries TRBV5-6 and TRBJ2-7; 13 bases are a match to TRBD2. CDR3 length: 16 residues. J gave up 2 bases and V 2 bases, and 4 bases lay outside the gene matches. Per the germline V gene, CDR1 is SGHDT and CDR2 is YYEEEE. CDR3 region: CASSLAGTSGAYEQYF. CDR3 bases: TGTGCCAGCAGCTTAGCCGGGACTAGCGGGGCCTACGAGCAGTACTTC.

V usage is TRBV27 and J usage is TRBJ1-4; no firm D call. Germline values: CDR1 MNHEY, CDR2 SMNVEV (reference sequence). This CDR3 has 14 amino acids. V dropped 6 bases and J dropped 0 bases, with 8 bases sitting between them. In nucleotides, the CDR3 is TGTGCCAGCAGCCCGGGAGCAACTAATGAAAAACTGTTTTTT. Encoded protein: CASSPGATNEKLFF. The full variable domain, with the rest looked up from reference TRBV27 and TRBJ1-4, is EAQVTQNPRYLITVTGKKLTVTCSQNMNHEYMSWYRQDPGLGLRQIYYSMNVEVTDKGDVPEGYKVSRKEKRNFPLILESPSPNQTSLYFCASSPGATNEKLFFGSGTQLSVL.